A selection of T cell receptor beta chains follows, all from one sample in a study of cytomegalovirus exposure and HLA in healthy donors. The data were produced by immunoSEQ multiplex PCR, yet TCRdb's version contains in-frame clones alone and is incomplete. This table has fewer than 150,000 clones, under 90% appearing once. Specimen: PBMCs. The receptors derive from a male donor in good health and CMV-seronegative. The conserved cysteine and the conserved F or W are not part of the CDR3 here.

CDR3 protein	V gene	J gene
ASSEIEAQGTGELF	TRBV2	TRBJ2-2
ASSFPARLAGTGELF	TRBV7-9	TRBJ2-2
ASSQEGQRRPGDTQY	TRBV4-3	TRBJ2-3
ASSPIGGGYT	TRBV4-1	TRBJ1-2
ASSVDTGGNTEAF	TRBV9	TRBJ1-1
ASSTGTAFEAF	TRBV6-1	TRBJ1-1
SVEPRQGVTDTQY	TRBV29-1	TRBJ2-3
ASSRPDGENEQF	TRBV5-4	TRBJ2-1
ASPVAWELF	TRBV5-4	TRBJ2-2
ASSAPLAGVYDEQF	TRBV6-6	TRBJ2-1
SVGWEVYEQY	TRBV29-1	TRBJ2-7
ASSRDTLAEQY	TRBV27	TRBJ2-7
ASSPREAGGYFTDTQY	TRBV19	TRBJ2-3
ASSEAGGDTQY	TRBV10-1	TRBJ2-3
ASSSPGWTEAF	TRBV7-6	TRBJ1-1
ASSDGYREDYGYT	TRBV9	TRBJ1-2
ASSLIAVSSYNEQF	TRBV5-1	TRBJ2-1
ASSFIREGSYNEQF	TRBV28	TRBJ2-1
ASSPRGLQSYEQY	TRBV4-2	TRBJ2-7
ASSRPGQGLYEQY	TRBV5-1	TRBJ2-7
ASSFGGVLSTDTQY	TRBV7-9	TRBJ2-3
ASRPQGTEAF	TRBV7-9	TRBJ1-1
ASSPQLGGRGNEQY	TRBV25-1	TRBJ2-7
ASSYGNGQYYEQY	TRBV6-5	TRBJ2-7
AMGHDHLMNTEAF	TRBV27	TRBJ1-1
ASSTGQGLEQY	TRBV7-9	-
ASGTSGGPQDTQY	TRBV5-1	TRBJ2-3
ASSLLAGVREQF	TRBV27	TRBJ2-1